Following are 32 T cell receptor beta chains from one sample sequenced in a study of OX40 agonist ivuxolimab in advanced cancers. Libraries were prepared by immunoSEQ multiplex PCR; TCRdb keeps only in-frame clonotypes and omits some of them. The sample includes 60,000 to 70,000 clones, 80% to 95% seen only once; the top ten take about 12%. The sequencing used CD4+ or CD8+ T cells sorted from blood, collected in a trial of the OX40 agonist ivuxolimab. The receptor set was obtained from an adult with an advanced solid tumor such as melanoma, head and neck, liver or kidney cancer.

The sample holds one count of this clone. This rearrangement joins TRBV5-1 to TRBJ1-2; 9 nucleotides match TRBD1. CDR3 length equals 14 residues. Germline loops: CDR1 SGHRS, CDR2 YFSETQ. V was pared by 1 base and J by 6 bases, with 4 bases of the junction left unmatched. The CDR3 DNA reads TGCGCCAGCAGCTTGACAGGGGGCGGCGATGGCTACACCTTC. Translation: CASSLTGGGDGYTF.

The rearrangement uses TRBV4-3 and TRBJ2-7, with a tentative D call TRBD1 (5 bases). CDR1 and CDR2 from the germline V gene are LGHNA and YSLEER. The CDR3 covers 17 residues. Trimming removed 0 bases at V and 2 bases at J, with 17 bases between. CDR3 protein: CASSQDYVPGWTYEQYF. The DNA of the CDR3 is TGCGCCAGCAGCCAAGATTATGTTCCAGGGTGGACCTACGAGCAGTACTTC.

This clone was detected once. This chain links TRBV13 with TRBJ2-5, with 7 bases lining up with TRBD1. CDR1 is PRHDT, CDR2 FYEKMQ, per germline (reference sequence). The CDR3 has 13 residues. J was trimmed by 4 bases and V by 5 bases; bases with no gene match: 4. CDR3 region: CASSLRQGETQYF. CDR3 DNA: TGTGCCAGCAGCCTTCGACAGGGAGAGACCCAGTACTTC.

CDR3 amino acids: CASSLDLTGEQYF. Here the CDR3 DNA reads TGTGCCAGCAGCTTAGACTTAACCGGCGAGCAGTACTTC. The gene calls are TRBV7-2 and TRBJ2-7, with D unresolved. The CDR3 is made up of 13 amino acids. The V gene lost 1 base and the J gene lost 6 bases, with 10 bases spanning the gap. Germline V lookup: CDR1 SGHTA, CDR2 FQGNSA.

The chain recombines TRBV6-1 with TRBJ2-1; the D gene is possibly TRBD1 (6 bases). From germline, CDR1 is MNHNS and CDR2 SASEGT. The CDR3 consists of 12 residues. Trimming removed 6 bases at V and 8 bases at J, with 11 bases between. CDR3 protein: CASSLAGDEQFF. CDR3 sequence (DNA): TGTGCCAGCAGCCTCGCAGGGGATGAGCAGTTCTTC.

V and J are TRBV19 and TRBJ2-1, with 11 bases identical to TRBD2. The CDR3 has 16 amino acids. The germline V gene has CDR1 LNHDA and CDR2 SQIVND (reference sequence). After removal of 6 bases from V and 7 bases from J, the junction contained 11 bases not matched to a gene. The DNA for the CDR3 is TGTGCCAGTAGCCCCAATCTAGCGGGAGGATTTAATGAGCAGTTCTTC. Translating it yields CASSPNLAGGFNEQFF. The full variable domain, completed using reference TRBV19 and TRBJ2-1, is DGGITQSPKYLFRKEGQNVTLSCEQNLNHDAMYWYRQDPGQGLRLIYYSQIVNDFQKGDIAEGYSVSREKKESFPLTVTSAQKNPTAFYLCASSPNLAGGFNEQFFGPGTRLTVL.

The chain joins TRBV10-2 to TRBJ1-1; possible D gene TRBD1, 5 bases. Trimming cost V 5 bases and J 3 bases, with 13 bases left between them. This CDR3 has 14 residues. The germline V gene encodes CDR1 WSHSY and CDR2 SAAADI. CDR3 protein: CASSRGARDTEAFF. The CDR3 nucleotides read TGCGCCAGCAGTAGAGGGGCCAGGGACACTGAAGCTTTCTTT.

The chain recombines TRBV19 with TRBJ2-2, with 9 bases that match TRBD2. Germline V gives CDR1 LNHDA, CDR2 SQIVND (reference sequence). The length of the CDR3 is 15 residues. The junction had 6 bases not matched to a gene; V was cut back by 5 bases and J by 5 bases. CDR3 DNA: TGTGCCAGTAGTCCTTTAGCGGGAGAAACCGGGGAGCTGTTTTTT. Its protein is CASSPLAGETGELFF.

This rearrangement joins TRBV27 to TRBJ1-5; 7 bases agree with TRBD1. Germline loops: CDR1 MNHEY, CDR2 SMNVEV (reference sequence). CDR3 length: 17 residues. V shed 4 bases and J 6 bases; nucleotides not matched to a gene: 15. DNA for the CDR3: TGTGCCAGCAGTTCCGCTCCCGGGACTTACAGGGGTCAGCCCCAGCATTTT. Protein product: CASSSAPGTYRGQPQHF.

The chain uses TRBV27 and TRBJ2-7, with 9 bases that match TRBD1. The V segment lost 6 bases and the J segment 3 bases; nucleotides outside the gene matches: 18. From germline, CDR1 is MNHEY and CDR2 SMNVEV (reference sequence). This CDR3 has 18 amino acids. The CDR3, as DNA: TGTGCCAGCAGCCAACGGTGGGACAGGGTTCGATCCTACTACGAGCAGTACTTC. This gives the protein CASSQRWDRVRSYYEQYF.

The rearrangement links TRBV4-1 to TRBJ2-1, with 12 nucleotides matching TRBD2. J lost 9 bases, V lost 7 bases, and 13 bases had no gene match. Germline V gene data show CDR1 as MGHRA and CDR2 as YSYEKL. The CDR3 sequence is 16 residues long. The CDR3 here is CASTEPRTSGDPEQFF. The CDR3 nucleotides are TGCGCCAGCACCGAGCCGAGGACTAGCGGGGACCCTGAGCAGTTCTTC.

CDR3 nucleotide sequence: TGTGCCAGCAGTTATGTGGGAGGGAGGGATGAGCAGTTCTTC. The encoded protein is CASSYVGGRDEQFF. This chain connects TRBV27 to TRBJ2-1; TRBD2 matches at 7 bases. With V trimmed by 4 bases and J by 8 bases, 8 bases remained unmatched. The germline V gene encodes CDR1 MNHEY and CDR2 SMNVEV (reference sequence). This CDR3 region has 14 residues.

This rearrangement joins TRBV19 to TRBJ2-7; TRBD2 agrees at 9 bases. The V segment lost 5 bases and the J segment 5 bases; nucleotides outside the gene matches: 16. Per the germline V gene, CDR1 is LNHDA and CDR2 is SQIVND (reference sequence). The CDR3 runs 17 residues. The CDR3 DNA reads as TGTGCCAGTAGTGCGGAAGACAGGTCATTAGCGGGAGACGAGCAGTACTTC. Amino acids: CASSAEDRSLAGDEQYF.

The chain has TRBV5-1 and TRBJ2-5; 8 bases are a match to TRBD2. CDR1 is SGHRS and CDR2 is YFSETQ in the germline V gene. The junction had 9 bases not matched to a gene; V was cut back by 0 bases and J by 8 bases. This CDR3 spans 15 amino acids. The chain's CDR3 is CASSLAGGGSETQYF. The DNA for the CDR3 is TGCGCCAGCAGCTTGGCGGGAGGGGGATCTGAAACCCAGTACTTC.

This clone was recorded a few times. The rearrangement joins TRBV5-1 to TRBJ2-3, with D unclear. This CDR3 is 17 amino acids long. Trimming took off 3 bases at V and 0 bases at J, with 17 bases between the two ends. Germline assignment: CDR1 SGHRS and CDR2 YFSETQ. The CDR3 region is CASSSPADSESTDTQYF. CDR3 DNA sequence: TGCGCCAGCAGCTCGCCCGCTGACTCCGAGAGCACAGATACGCAGTATTTT.

V gene TRBV5-1 combines with J gene TRBJ2-1; D may match TRBD1 or TRBD2 (5 bases each). Germline assignment: CDR1 SGHRS and CDR2 YFSETQ. V gave up 4 bases and J gave up 5 bases, with 10 bases separating them. CDR3 length equals 13 residues. The CDR3 DNA reads as TGCGCCAGCAGCCAAAGGGACGACAATGAGCAGTTCTTC. This codes for CASSQRDDNEQFF.

The chain couples TRBV28 to TRBJ2-7; D gene ambiguous. The CDR3 runs 15 residues. Germline CDR1 MDHEN, CDR2 SYDVKM. V dropped 4 bases and J dropped 2 bases, with 15 bases sitting between them. The CDR3 nucleotides are TGTGCCAGCAGTTCGGCAAATTTCGGTGCCTACGAGCAGTACTTC. It specifies CASSSANFGAYEQYF.

The chain is built from TRBV7-6 and TRBJ2-3, with 8 nucleotides matching TRBD2. The trim removed 3 bases at V and 4 bases at J, leaving 6 bases unmatched. CDR3 length: 15 residues. CDR1 is SGHVS, CDR2 FNYEAQ, per germline. The CDR3 bases are TGTGCCAGCAGCTTGGCGGGAGGATCCCCAGATACGCAGTATTTT. It yields the protein CASSLAGGSPDTQYF. The full variable domain, its missing parts supplied by reference TRBV7-6 and TRBJ2-3, is GAGVSQSPRYKVTKRGQDVALRCDPISGHVSLYWYRQALGQGPEFLTYFNYEAQQDKSGLPNDRFSAERPEGSISTLTIQRTEQRDSAMYRCASSLAGGSPDTQYFGPGTRLTVL.

V and J are TRBV6-4 and TRBJ2-3; possible D gene TRBD2, 5 bases. CDR1 MRHNA and CDR2 SNTAGT come from the germline V gene. The V end was cut by 0 bases, the J end by 0 bases, with 7 bases between. The CDR3 extends over 15 amino acids. The CDR3 coding sequence is TGTGCCAGCAGTGACTCGGCGGGTAGCACAGATACGCAGTATTTT. Protein sequence: CASSDSAGSTDTQYF.

The CDR3 nucleotides are TGTGCCAGCAGTTACTCCGTGGGGAGCACCGGGGAGCTGTTTTTT. It is translated as CASSYSVGSTGELFF. The rearrangement links TRBV6-6 to TRBJ2-2, with TRBD2 as a possible D gene (5 bases). CDR1 and CDR2 from the germline V gene are MNHNY and SVGAGI (reference sequence). V lost 0 bases and J lost 4, with 9 bases in between. The CDR3 has 15 amino acids.

The chain recombines TRBV29-1 with TRBJ1-2, with 9 bases matching TRBD1. V lost 4 bases and J lost 3; bases outside the gene matches: 3. Germline V gene sequence: CDR1 SQVTM, CDR2 ANQGSEA. The CDR3 spans 13 residues. The CDR3 region is CSVGTGEDYGYTF. In DNA, the CDR3 is TGCAGCGTTGGGACAGGGGAGGACTATGGCTACACCTTC. Looking up the rest from reference TRBV29-1 and TRBJ1-2 gives the full variable domain: SAVISQKPSRDICQRGTSLTIQCQVDSQVTMMFWYRQQPGQSLTLIATANQGSEATYESGFVIDKFPISRPNLTFSTLTVSNMSPEDSSIYLCSVGTGEDYGYTFGSGTRLTVV.

The CDR3 loop is CASSFGVTEAFF. The DNA for the CDR3 is TGTGCCAGCAGTTTTGGGGTAACTGAAGCTTTCTTT. The genes are TRBV28 and TRBJ1-1; unclear D gene. With 3 bases removed from V and 5 bases from J, the gap between germline ends came to 7 bases. The CDR3 totals 12 residues. Germline loops: CDR1 MDHEN, CDR2 SYDVKM.

This clone was detected a few times. The V gene is TRBV9, the J gene TRBJ1-1, with a tentative D call TRBD1 (6 bases). With 3 bases removed from V and 5 bases from J, the gap between germline ends came to 14 bases. The CDR3 extends over 14 amino acids. The germline V gene has CDR1 SGDLS and CDR2 YYNGEE. DNA of the CDR3: TGTGCCAGCAGCGCCAGACAGGCCGGAACTGAAGCTTTCTTT. Protein sequence: CASSARQAGTEAFF.

This clone showed up just a few times. The chain couples TRBV7-6 to TRBJ2-7; D is unclear. Germline lookup yields CDR1 SGHVS and CDR2 FNYEAQ. The CDR3 has 13 amino acids. V shed 0 bases and J shed 3 bases, with 6 bases lying between them. As DNA, the CDR3 is TGTGCCAGCAGCTTAGCGCTGGGCTACGAGCAGTACTTC. Its translation: CASSLALGYEQYF. Supplemented by reference TRBV7-6 and TRBJ2-7, the full variable domain reads GAGVSQSPRYKVTKRGQDVALRCDPISGHVSLYWYRQALGQGPEFLTYFNYEAQQDKSGLPNDRFSAERPEGSISTLTIQRTEQRDSAMYRCASSLALGYEQYFGPGTRLTVT.

The CDR3 DNA is TGTGCCAGCAGCCAAGTGAGGGGGCCCCACAATGAGCAGTTCTTC. Its protein is CASSQVRGPHNEQFF. The genes are TRBV14 and TRBJ2-1, with 7 bases matching TRBD1. Germline CDR1 SGHDN, CDR2 FVKESK. The CDR3 runs 15 residues. V lost 1 base and J lost 5; bases outside the gene matches: 5.

V is TRBV7-6 and J is TRBJ2-7; tentative D call: TRBD1 (5 bases). The length of the CDR3 is 15 residues. Trimming took off 6 bases at V and 1 base at J, with 16 bases between the two ends. Germline-derived CDR1 and CDR2 are SGHVS and FNYEAQ. Here the CDR3 DNA reads TGTGCCAGCAGTTACGGACATGGCTGGTCCTACGAGCAGTACTTC. Encoded protein: CASSYGHGWSYEQYF. The complete variable domain, with remaining parts taken from reference TRBV7-6 and TRBJ2-7, reads GAGVSQSPRYKVTKRGQDVALRCDPISGHVSLYWYRQALGQGPEFLTYFNYEAQQDKSGLPNDRFSAERPEGSISTLTIQRTEQRDSAMYRCASSYGHGWSYEQYFGPGTRLTVT.

The rearrangement links TRBV6-1 to TRBJ2-7; tentative D call: TRBD2 (6 bases). V was shortened by 1 base and J by 2 bases, with 12 bases between the two germline ends. The CDR3 spans 15 residues. Germline CDR1 and CDR2: MNHNS and SASEGT. The CDR3 DNA reads TGTGCCAGCAGTGAAGGTCAGGGAGGAACCTACGAGCAGTACTTC. It is translated as CASSEGQGGTYEQYF.

This chain joins TRBV2 and TRBJ2-7, with TRBD1 identical over 7 bases. The ends lost 10 bases at V and 9 bases at J; junction bases unmatched: 12. The CDR3 spans 12 residues. Germline CDR1 SNHLY, CDR2 FYNNEI. CDR3 bases: TGTGCCACAAAAGGACAGGAGAGCTTGCAGTACTTC. This gives the protein CATKGQESLQYF.

CDR3 sequence reads: CASTETSGVNNEQFF. In DNA, the CDR3 is TGTGCCAGCACCGAAACTAGCGGGGTAAACAATGAGCAGTTCTTC. J is TRBJ2-1 and V is TRBV2; 10 bases agree with TRBD2. The CDR3 runs to 15 residues. Germline assignment: CDR1 SNHLY and CDR2 FYNNEI. The trim removed 7 bases at V and 5 bases at J, leaving 8 bases unmatched.

The chain carries TRBV11-3 and TRBJ2-7, with 9 bases lining up with TRBD2. The CDR3 totals 16 residues. The junction had 10 bases not matched to a gene; V was cut back by 4 bases and J by 3 bases. Germline V lookup: CDR1 SGHNT, CDR2 YENEEA. The CDR3, as DNA: TGTGCCAGCAGCTCCTCGACAGCGGGAGGATTCTACGAGCAGTACTTC. Its protein product is CASSSSTAGGFYEQYF.

The gene calls are TRBV5-1 and TRBJ2-1; weak D call: TRBD2 (6 bases). The CDR3 consists of 19 residues. V was clipped by 0 bases and J by 3 bases, with 22 bases between them. Germline loops: CDR1 SGHRS, CDR2 YFSETQ. CDR3 sequence (DNA): TGCGCCAGCAGCTTGGGACAGAGACTAGGAGGAGAGCTCTACAATGAGCAGTTCTTC. Its protein product is CASSLGQRLGGELYNEQFF.

The chain couples TRBV19 to TRBJ1-5; possible D gene TRBD1, 5 bases. The CDR3 runs to 15 residues. Germline values: CDR1 LNHDA, CDR2 SQIVND (reference sequence). V lost 3 bases, J lost 5 bases, and 14 bases lay in between. The CDR3 DNA sequence: TGTGCCAGTAGTATCGACAGCCTAGCCTATCAGCCCCAGCATTTT. Amino acid sequence: CASSIDSLAYQPQHF. The variable domain in full, completed from reference TRBV19 and TRBJ1-5, reads DGGITQSPKYLFRKEGQNVTLSCEQNLNHDAMYWYRQDPGQGLRLIYYSQIVNDFQKGDIAEGYSVSREKKESFPLTVTSAQKNPTAFYLCASSIDSLAYQPQHFGDGTRLSIL.